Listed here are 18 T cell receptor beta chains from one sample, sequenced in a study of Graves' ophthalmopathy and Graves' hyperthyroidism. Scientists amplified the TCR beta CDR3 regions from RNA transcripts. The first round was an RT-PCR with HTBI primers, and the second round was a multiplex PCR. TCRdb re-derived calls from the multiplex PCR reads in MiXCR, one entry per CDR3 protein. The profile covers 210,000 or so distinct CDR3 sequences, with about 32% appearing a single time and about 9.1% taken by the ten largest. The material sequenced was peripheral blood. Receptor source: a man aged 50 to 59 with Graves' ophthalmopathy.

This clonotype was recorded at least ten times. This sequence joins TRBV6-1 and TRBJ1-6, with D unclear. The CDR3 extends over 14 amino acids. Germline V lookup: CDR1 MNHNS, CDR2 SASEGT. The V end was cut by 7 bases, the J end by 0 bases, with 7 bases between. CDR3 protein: CASTPTSYNSPLHF. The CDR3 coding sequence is TGTGCCAGCACCCCGACCTCCTATAATTCACCCCTCCACTTT.

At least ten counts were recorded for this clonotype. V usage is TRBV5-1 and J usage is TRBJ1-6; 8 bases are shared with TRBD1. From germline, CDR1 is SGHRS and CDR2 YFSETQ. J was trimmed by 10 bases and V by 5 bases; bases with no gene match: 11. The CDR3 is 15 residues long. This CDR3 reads CASRPEGTGLSPLHF. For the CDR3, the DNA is TGCGCCAGCAGACCCGAGGGGACAGGCTTGTCACCCCTCCACTTT.

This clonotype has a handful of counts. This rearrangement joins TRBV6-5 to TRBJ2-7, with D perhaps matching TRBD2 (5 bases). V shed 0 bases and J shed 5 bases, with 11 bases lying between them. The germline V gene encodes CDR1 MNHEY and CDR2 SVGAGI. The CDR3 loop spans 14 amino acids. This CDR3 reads CASSYSRGNHEQYF. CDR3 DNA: TGTGCCAGCAGTTACTCGAGAGGGAACCACGAGCAGTACTTC.

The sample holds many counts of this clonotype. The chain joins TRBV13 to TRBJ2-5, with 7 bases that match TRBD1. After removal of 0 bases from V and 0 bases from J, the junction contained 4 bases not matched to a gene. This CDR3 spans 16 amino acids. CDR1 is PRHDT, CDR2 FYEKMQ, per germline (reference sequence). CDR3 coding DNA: TGTGCCAGCAGCTTAGGGGGACAGTCCTACCAAGAGACCCAGTACTTC. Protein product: CASSLGGQSYQETQYF.

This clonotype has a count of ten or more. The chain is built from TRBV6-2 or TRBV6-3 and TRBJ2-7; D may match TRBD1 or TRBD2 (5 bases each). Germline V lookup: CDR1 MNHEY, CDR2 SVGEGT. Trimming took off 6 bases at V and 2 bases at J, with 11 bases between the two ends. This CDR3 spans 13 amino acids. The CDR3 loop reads CASRKTGPYEQYF. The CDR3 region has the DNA TGTGCCAGCAGAAAGACGGGACCCTACGAGCAGTACTTC.

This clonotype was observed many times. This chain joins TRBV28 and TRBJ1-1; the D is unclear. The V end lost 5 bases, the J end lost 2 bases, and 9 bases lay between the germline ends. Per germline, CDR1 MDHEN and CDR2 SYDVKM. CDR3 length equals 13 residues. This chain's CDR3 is CASSRRPNTEAFF. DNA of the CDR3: TGTGCCAGCAGTCGCCGACCAAACACTGAAGCTTTCTTT.

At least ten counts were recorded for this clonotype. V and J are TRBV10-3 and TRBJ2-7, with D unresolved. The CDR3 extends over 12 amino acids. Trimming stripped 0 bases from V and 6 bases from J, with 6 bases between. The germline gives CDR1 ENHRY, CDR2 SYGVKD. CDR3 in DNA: TGTGCCATCAGTGAGTCTAGATTCGAGCAGTACTTC. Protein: CAISESRFEQYF.

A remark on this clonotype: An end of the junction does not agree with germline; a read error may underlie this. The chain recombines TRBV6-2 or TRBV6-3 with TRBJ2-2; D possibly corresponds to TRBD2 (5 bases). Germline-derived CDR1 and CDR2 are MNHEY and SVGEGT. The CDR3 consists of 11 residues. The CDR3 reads CASTLPGKLFF. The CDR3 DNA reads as TGTGCCAGCACCCTACCCGGGAAGCTGTTTTTT.

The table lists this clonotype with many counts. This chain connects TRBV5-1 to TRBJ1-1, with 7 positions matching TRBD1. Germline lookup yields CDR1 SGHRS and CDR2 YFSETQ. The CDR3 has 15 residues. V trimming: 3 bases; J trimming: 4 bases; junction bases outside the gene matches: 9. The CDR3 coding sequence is TGCGCCAGCAGCTCGATCGTGGGGACAGTCACTGAAGCTTTCTTT. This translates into CASSSIVGTVTEAFF.

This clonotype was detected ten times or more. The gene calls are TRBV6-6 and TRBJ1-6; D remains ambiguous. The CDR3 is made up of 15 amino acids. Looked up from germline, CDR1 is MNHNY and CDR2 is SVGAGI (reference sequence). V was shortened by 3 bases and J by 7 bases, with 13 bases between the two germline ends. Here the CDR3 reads CASSYLGVINSPLHF. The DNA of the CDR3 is TGTGCCAGCAGTTATTTGGGAGTGATCAATTCACCCCTCCACTTT.

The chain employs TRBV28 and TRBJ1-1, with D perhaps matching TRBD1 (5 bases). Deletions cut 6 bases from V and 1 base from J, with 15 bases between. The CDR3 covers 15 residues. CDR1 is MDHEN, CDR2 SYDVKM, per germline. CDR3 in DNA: TGTGCCAGCAGAACCCCCGGGGCGGCGAACACTGAAGCTTTCTTT. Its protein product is CASRTPGAANTEAFF.

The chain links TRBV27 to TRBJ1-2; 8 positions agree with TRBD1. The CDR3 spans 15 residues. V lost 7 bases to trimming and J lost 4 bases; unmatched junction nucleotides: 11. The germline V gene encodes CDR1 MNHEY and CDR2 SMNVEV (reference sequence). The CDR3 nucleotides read TGTGCCAGCAAGGCAGGGGGCGCCTCCTTCTATGGCTACACCTTC. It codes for CASKAGGASFYGYTF.

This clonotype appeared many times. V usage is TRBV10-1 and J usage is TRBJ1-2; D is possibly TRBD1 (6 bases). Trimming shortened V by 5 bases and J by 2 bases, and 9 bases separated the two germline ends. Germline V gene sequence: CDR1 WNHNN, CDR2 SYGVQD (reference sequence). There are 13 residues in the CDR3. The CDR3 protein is CASSPDRNYGYTF. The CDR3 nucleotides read TGCGCCAGCAGTCCAGACAGGAACTATGGCTACACCTTC.

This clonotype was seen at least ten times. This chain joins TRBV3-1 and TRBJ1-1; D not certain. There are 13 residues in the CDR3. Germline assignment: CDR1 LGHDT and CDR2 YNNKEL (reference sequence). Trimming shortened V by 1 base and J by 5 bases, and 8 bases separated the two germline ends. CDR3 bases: TGTGCCAGCAGCCAAGGAAGGCAGACTGAAGCTTTCTTT. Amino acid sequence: CASSQGRQTEAFF.

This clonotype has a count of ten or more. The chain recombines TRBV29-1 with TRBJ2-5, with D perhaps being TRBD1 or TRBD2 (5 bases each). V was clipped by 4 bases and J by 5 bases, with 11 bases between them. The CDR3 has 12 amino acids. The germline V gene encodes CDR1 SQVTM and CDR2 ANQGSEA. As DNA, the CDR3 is TGCAGCGTTGGAGGGCAGGGTGAGACCCAGTACTTC. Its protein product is CSVGGQGETQYF.

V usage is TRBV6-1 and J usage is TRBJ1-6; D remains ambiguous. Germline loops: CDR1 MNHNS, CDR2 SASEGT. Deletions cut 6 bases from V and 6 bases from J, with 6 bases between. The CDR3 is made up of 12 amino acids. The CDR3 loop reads CASRGGNSPLHF. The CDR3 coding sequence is TGTGCCAGCAGGGGCGGTAATTCACCCCTCCACTTT.

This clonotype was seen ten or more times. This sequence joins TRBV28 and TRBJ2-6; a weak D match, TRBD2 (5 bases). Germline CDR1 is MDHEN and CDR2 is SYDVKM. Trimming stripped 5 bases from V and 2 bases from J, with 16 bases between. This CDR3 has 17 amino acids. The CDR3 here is CASSPLAGTPGANVLTF. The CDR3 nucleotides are TGTGCCAGCAGTCCTCTGGCGGGTACTCCTGGGGCCAACGTCCTGACTTTC.

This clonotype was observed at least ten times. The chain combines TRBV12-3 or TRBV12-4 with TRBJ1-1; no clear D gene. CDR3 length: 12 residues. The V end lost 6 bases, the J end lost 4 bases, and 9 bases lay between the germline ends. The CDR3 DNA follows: TGTGCCAGCAGCGGACTGTCCACTGAAGCTTTCTTT. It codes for CASSGLSTEAFF.